What follows are 16 T cell receptor beta chains derived from one specimen sequenced in a study of cytomegalovirus exposure and HLA in healthy donors. With 60 Vbeta and 13 Jbeta primers, the PCR was carried out. Libraries were prepared by immunoSEQ multiplex PCR; TCRdb keeps only in-frame clonotypes and omits some of them. The sample has about 210,000 clones. Source material: PBMCs. Receptors were obtained from a woman in her 30s in good health and CMV-seropositive.

This chain connects TRBV7-2 to TRBJ1-1; D perhaps matches TRBD1 (5 bases). Looked up from germline, CDR1 is SGHTA and CDR2 is FQGNSA. The germline V and J ends were trimmed by 5 bases and 4 bases, with 11 bases remaining between them. This CDR3 has 13 amino acids. The CDR3 nucleotides read TGTGCCAGCAGCGTGGGCAGGGCCACTGAAGCTTTCTTT. It encodes CASSVGRATEAFF.

The chain has TRBV6-5 and TRBJ1-2; no reliable D call. V lost 0 bases to trimming and J lost 8 bases, with 10 bases between them. The CDR3 consists of 13 residues. Germline V gives CDR1 MNHEY, CDR2 SVGAGI. CDR3 DNA sequence: TGTGCCAGCAGTTACTCGGAGGGTTACGGCTACACCTTC. This codes for CASSYSEGYGYTF.

V usage is TRBV5-6 and J usage is TRBJ2-7; the D gene is possibly TRBD1 (5 bases). V lost 3 bases, J lost 4 bases, and 8 bases lay in between. CDR3 length: 12 residues. Germline values: CDR1 SGHDT, CDR2 YYEEEE. The CDR3 DNA reads TGTGCCAGCAGCTACCGACAGTACGAGCAGTACTTC. Protein sequence: CASSYRQYEQYF.

The rearrangement links TRBV7-2 to TRBJ1-5; 7 nucleotides agree with TRBD1. This CDR3 comprises 14 residues. With 5 bases clipped from V and 3 bases from J, the junction kept 4 bases outside the gene matches. Germline V gives CDR1 SGHTA, CDR2 FQGNSA. The CDR3 bases are TGTGCCAGCAGCCCGACAGGGAACAATCAGCCCCAGCATTTT. Translated: CASSPTGNNQPQHF. Looking up the rest from reference TRBV7-2 and TRBJ1-5 gives the full variable domain: GAGVSQSPSNKVTEKGKDVELRCDPISGHTALYWYRQSLGQGLEFLIYFQGNSAPDKSGLPSDRFSAERTGGSVSTLTIQRTQQEDSAVYLCASSPTGNNQPQHFGDGTRLSIL.

The chain employs TRBV25-1 and TRBJ1-2, with 8 positions matching TRBD1. V dropped 4 bases and J dropped 6; count of bases not matched to a gene: 10. CDR1 MGHDK and CDR2 SYGVNS come from the germline V gene. This CDR3 is 15 amino acids long. The CDR3 sequence is CASSVTQGAVNGYTF. The CDR3 DNA reads TGTGCCAGCAGTGTTACTCAGGGGGCAGTTAATGGCTACACCTTC.

The rearrangement joins TRBV7-2 to TRBJ2-3; TRBD2 is a possible D gene (5 bases). Germline lookup yields CDR1 SGHTA and CDR2 FQGNSA. The ends were cut back, 3 bases at V and 0 bases at J, with 13 bases in the middle. The CDR3 runs to 16 residues. CDR3 DNA sequence: TGTGCCAGCAGCTTCAACGCCGCGGGTAGCACAGATACGCAGTATTTT. The encoded protein is CASSFNAAGSTDTQYF.

This chain uses TRBV4-3 with TRBJ2-3; the match to TRBD2 covers 8 bases. Germline trimming cut 3 bases from V and 4 bases from J; bases unmatched to any gene: 12. CDR3 length: 17 residues. Germline V gene lookup returns CDR1 LGHNA and CDR2 YSLEER. CDR3 residues: CASSQDTSGGEADTQYF. The CDR3 DNA is TGCGCCAGCAGCCAGGATACTAGCGGCGGGGAGGCAGATACGCAGTATTTT.

The chain couples TRBV4-1 to TRBJ2-6, with TRBD1 matching over 7 bases. The CDR3 has 15 residues. Germline V gives CDR1 MGHRA, CDR2 YSYEKL. With 6 bases clipped from V and 2 bases from J, the junction kept 4 bases outside the gene matches. CDR3 residues: CASSPTGAGANVLTF. In nucleotides, the CDR3 is TGCGCCAGCAGTCCCACAGGGGCTGGGGCCAACGTCCTGACTTTC.

The chain joins TRBV5-1 to TRBJ1-1; D not resolved. In germline, CDR1 is SGHRS, CDR2 YFSETQ. The CDR3 totals 14 residues. The V and J ends lost 4 bases and 0 bases respectively, with 10 bases between them. CDR3 in DNA: TGCGCCAGCAGCGAGACATCCATGAACACTGAAGCTTTCTTT. Encoded protein: CASSETSMNTEAFF.

This chain connects TRBV6-1 to TRBJ1-1; D perhaps matches TRBD1 (6 bases). Germline CDR1 MNHNS, CDR2 SASEGT. The V gene lost 1 base and the J gene lost 5 bases, with 11 bases spanning the gap. The CDR3 spans 14 residues. This CDR3 is CASSEGDTGTEAFF. The CDR3 bases are TGTGCCAGCAGTGAAGGGGACACAGGAACTGAAGCTTTCTTT.

The chain uses TRBV4-1 and TRBJ2-1; D possibly corresponds to TRBD2 (5 bases). The CDR3 length is 16 residues. Germline assignment: CDR1 MGHRA and CDR2 YSYEKL. V lost 1 base and J lost 1, with 11 bases in between. The CDR3 DNA reads as TGCGCCAGCAGCCAAGCAGGCACGGGGTCCTACAATGAGCAGTTCTTC. As protein: CASSQAGTGSYNEQFF.

The CDR3 sequence: CASSLAGSGTGVVYGYTF. The DNA for the CDR3 is TGTGCCAGCAGCTTAGCGGGTAGCGGGACAGGGGTGGTCTATGGCTACACCTTC. V usage is TRBV7-2 and J usage is TRBJ1-2, with 10 bases fitting TRBD1. CDR3 length equals 18 residues. Trimming at V came to 0 bases and at J to 4 bases, leaving 11 bases not matched to a gene. Looked up from germline, CDR1 is SGHTA and CDR2 is FQGNSA.

V is TRBV9 and J is TRBJ1-3; D remains unclear. The CDR3 spans 15 residues. Germline CDR1 reads SGDLS; CDR2 reads YYNGEE. Deletions cut 0 bases from V and 0 bases from J, with 7 bases between. Here the CDR3 reads CASSVGSSSGNTIYF. The CDR3 DNA sequence: TGTGCCAGCAGCGTAGGGTCCAGCTCTGGAAACACCATATATTTT.

The CDR3 DNA reads as TGTGCCACCAGCCACCGACAGGGTCAGTGGGAGACCCAGTACTTC. Translated, it gives CATSHRQGQWETQYF. This rearrangement joins TRBV15 to TRBJ2-5, with TRBD1 identical over 7 bases. The CDR3 runs to 15 residues. CDR1 is LNHNV and CDR2 is YYDKDF in the germline V gene (reference sequence). The ends lost 5 bases at V and 5 bases at J; junction bases unmatched: 11.

This CDR3 reads CASSGNRDVLAKNIQYF. Here the CDR3 DNA reads TGTGCCAGCAGTGGAAACCGGGATGTACTAGCCAAAAACATTCAGTACTTC. The genes are TRBV6-1 and TRBJ2-4; a weak D match, TRBD2 (5 bases). The CDR3 contains 17 residues. Germline CDR1 MNHNS, CDR2 SASEGT. The V and J ends lost 4 bases and 0 bases respectively, with 16 bases between them.

The chain employs TRBV2 and TRBJ1-5, with TRBD1 as a possible D gene (6 bases). Germline CDR1 is SNHLY and CDR2 is FYNNEI. V shed 7 bases and J shed 1 base, with 8 bases lying between them. CDR3 length equals 13 residues. CDR3 in amino acids: CASKGQSNQPQHF. The CDR3 nucleotides are TGTGCCAGCAAAGGACAGAGCAATCAGCCCCAGCATTTT.